These 3 T cell receptor beta chains were all obtained from the same sample, sequenced in a study of blood T cell repertoires in COVID-19. Produced via immunoSEQ multiplex PCR; TCRdb's table is partial and in-frame only. This table holds about 380,000 clones, around 92% found once. Sequencing was done on a sample of peripheral blood. These receptors were taken from a man aged 40-55 years with acute or convalescent COVID-19.

This clone has a single count. The V and J genes are TRBV5-1 and TRBJ1-2; perhaps TRBD1 as D (5 bases). Germline V gene data show CDR1 as SGHRS and CDR2 as YFSETQ. This CDR3 has 14 residues. Deletions cut 0 bases from V and 4 bases from J, with 10 bases between. This CDR3 is CASSLEAGGYGYTF. CDR3 sequence (DNA): TGCGCCAGCAGCTTGGAGGCGGGGGGCTATGGCTACACCTTC.

This rearrangement joins TRBV30 to TRBJ1-1; D gene uncertain. The CDR3 consists of 14 residues. The V and J ends lost 6 bases and 4 bases respectively, with 18 bases between them. Per the germline V gene, CDR1 is GTSNPN and CDR2 is SVGIG (reference sequence). CDR3 sequence reads: CACRPRRRGTEAFF. The CDR3 nucleotides read TGTGCCTGCAGACCTCGGCGCAGAGGCACTGAAGCTTTCTTT.

This chain uses TRBV7-2 with TRBJ1-5; 7 positions match TRBD1. With 3 bases clipped from V and 4 bases from J, the junction kept 12 bases outside the gene matches. This CDR3 contains 17 residues. The germline V gene encodes CDR1 SGHTA and CDR2 FQGNSA. CDR3 in amino acids: CASSFVGKGAGNQPQHF. CDR3 nucleotide sequence: TGTGCCAGCAGCTTTGTCGGGAAGGGGGCTGGGAATCAGCCCCAGCATTTT.